Reported below is one T cell receptor beta chain. The CDR3 is 14 residues long. Per germline, CDR1 SGHTA and CDR2 FQGNSA. The V and J ends lost 5 bases and 1 base, in that order; junction bases with no gene match: 4. The data originate from a study of blood T cell repertoires in COVID-19. The wider study: The United States, Italy and Spain supplied acute and convalescent COVID-19 samples. T cells, B-cell-depleted T cells, or PBMCs provided the cDNA or gDNA that served as material.

Source study methods: Cell counts per sample came from amplifying reference gene primers. Libraries were prepared by immunoSEQ multiplex PCR; TCRdb keeps only in-frame clonotypes and omits some of them. That table is the source of V, J and clone size, and D and trimming were worked out from the DNA. This table has 89,000 or so clones, 70% to 85% appearing once. V gene TRBV7-2 combines with J gene TRBJ2-5; 7 nucleotides align to TRBD2. The sequenced material came from peripheral blood. This clonotype originated in a human donor in a cohort sampled during active COVID-19. The CDR3 loop is CASSTRTSQETQYF. The CDR3 nucleotides are TGTGCCAGCAGCACCAGGACTAGCCAAGAGACCCAGTACTTC.